The clone carrying this T cell receptor beta chain was seen a few times. The antigen is unknown. V lost 8 bases and J lost 3, with 13 bases in between. CDR3 length equals 14 residues. Germline V gene data show CDR1 as SGHNT and CDR2 as YENEEA. Quantitative 5'-RACE was performed with molecular barcodes, and it yielded the TCR beta libraries. TCRdb reanalysed the 5' RACE reads using MiXCR and keeps one entry per CDR3 protein. The table has just under 350,000 distinct CDR3 sequences, under 15% seen once; the top ten hold approximately 1.1%. The data belong to a study of CD8 T cells in ankylosing spondylitis. General study points: Seemingly characteristic of ankylosing spondylitis blood was a TCR beta motif consisting of about 8 highly homologous variants. Peripheral blood samples showed relatively rare disease-linked clones, and these clones were CD8+. The study looked at matched synovial fluid samples from ankylosing spondylitis patients. Disease-linked clones were reported to be significantly enriched there.

The sample consisted of blood, either unsorted or a sorted T cell fraction (not recorded which). The clonotype comes from a male donor with ankylosing spondylitis or in good health (not recorded which). The chain uses TRBV11-3 and TRBJ2-2; D is unclear. The DNA of the CDR3 is TGTGCCAGCGCAGTGGCCAGATACACCGGGGAGCTGTTTTTT. This encodes CASAVARYTGELFF.